This record covers a single T cell receptor beta chain. Trimming pared 6 bases from V and 5 bases from J, leaving 16 bases between. The CDR3 length is 14 residues. Per the germline V gene, CDR1 is ENHRY and CDR2 is SYGVKD. Sequencing was performed with immunoSEQ multiplex PCR; in TCRdb, only in-frame clones are kept and a portion is missing. The sample consists of more than 300,000 clones, less than 90% of them appearing once. The sample originates from a study of Ad26.COV2.S vaccination and SARS-CoV-2 variants. Treatment: 15 to 20 received Ad26.COV2.S at low or high dose, single or two shots; about 5 received placebo; per-sample allocation not given. Material that was analyzed had been drawn on day 63 after the first vaccine or placebo injection.

This chain uses TRBV10-3 with TRBJ1-2; the D gene is possibly TRBD1 (6 bases). This sequence was found in a person aged 18-60 years who received the Ad26.COV2.S COVID-19 vaccine or a placebo. The material was peripheral blood, obtained in a trial of Ad26.COV2.S vaccine versus placebo. DNA of the CDR3: TGTGCCATCAGCGGCCCGGGACAAGGGTATGGCTACACCTTC. It encodes CAISGPGQGYGYTF.